The present T cell receptor beta chain was sequenced within a study of T-cell memory formation after mild COVID-19. Study results and caveats: While clones contracting from day 15 to 85 were balanced between CD4 and CD8, later expanders leaned CD4+. Most CD4+ clones that shrank were in CM and EM, while CD8+ ones turned up in EMRA.

J gave up 4 bases and V 3 bases, and 13 bases lay outside the gene matches. The CDR3 runs 17 residues. In germline, CDR1 is DFQATT, CDR2 SNEGSKA (reference sequence). Concerning this clonotype: The antigen remains undetermined.

MiXCR, applied by TCRdb to the 5' RACE reads, yields one record per CDR3 protein. This sample has 550,000 to 600,000 distinct CDR3 sequences, with 15% to 20% found just once. V is TRBV20-1 and J is TRBJ1-5, with 9 bases identical to TRBD1. Material for sequencing was PBMCs or a T cell subset sorted from them (not recorded which). The source is an adult woman who had mild COVID-19 (a few samples of this study predate the infection). Cell type and time point are not known. The CDR3 loop is CSASSGQGFWRNQPQHF. CDR3 in DNA: TGCAGTGCTAGTTCGGGACAGGGTTTTTGGCGGAATCAGCCCCAGCATTTT.